Presented here are 10 T cell receptor beta chains from one specimen sequenced in a study of beta chain features in type 1 diabetes. Expressed TCRB transcripts were sequenced after all isolated RNA was converted to cDNA. TCRdb keeps only in-frame clones here, not all; method: immunoSEQ multiplex PCR. The sample holds 450,000 to 600,000 clones; approximately 30% are singletons and the top ten take 0.05% to 0.065%. Sequenced input: naive CD4+ T cells from blood. Receptors were obtained from a young man in good health.

This sequence joins TRBV29-1 and TRBJ1-1; TRBD1 matches 9 bases. With 5 bases clipped from V and 5 bases from J, the junction kept 6 bases outside the gene matches. This CDR3 is 13 amino acids long. From germline, CDR1 is SQVTM and CDR2 ANQGSEA. This chain's CDR3 is CSVRTGGQTEAFF. CDR3 nucleotides: TGCAGCGTTCGTACAGGGGGCCAAACTGAAGCTTTCTTT.

Only a few counts were recorded for this clone. The rearrangement joins TRBV28 to TRBJ2-4; D unresolved. Germline V gene lookup returns CDR1 MDHEN and CDR2 SYDVKM. V lost 5 bases, J lost 0 bases, and 14 bases lay in between. The CDR3 is made up of 16 amino acids. The CDR3 DNA sequence: TGTGCCAGCAGTACATACCAAGGAGTAGCCAAAAACATTCAGTACTTC. Translating it yields CASSTYQGVAKNIQYF.

This rearrangement joins TRBV12-5 to TRBJ2-3, with D possibly TRBD1 on 6 matching bases. CDR3 length equals 16 residues. Per the germline V gene, CDR1 is LGHNT and CDR2 is FRNRAP. V was trimmed by 0 bases and J by 0 bases, leaving 10 bases between them. The CDR3 here is CASGLVGTSSTDTQYF. The CDR3 DNA is TGTGCTAGTGGTTTGGTAGGGACATCTAGCACAGATACGCAGTATTTT.

As regards this clone: Other DNA sequences within the sample encode an identical CDR3. This chain uses TRBV30 with TRBJ1-5; D uncertain. V lost 1 base, J lost 7 bases, and 8 bases lay in between. This CDR3 region has 12 residues. CDR1 is GTSNPN, CDR2 SVGIG, per germline (reference sequence). CDR3 coding DNA: TGTGCCTGGAGTGGAGGGAACCAGCCCCAGCATTTT. Its protein product is CAWSGGNQPQHF.

This clone was counted a few times. CDR3 sequence: CASSLGVETQYF. The CDR3 region has the DNA TGTGCCAGCAGTCTAGGGGTGGAGACCCAGTACTTC. The V call is TRBV7-9, the J call TRBJ2-5; D is possibly TRBD1 (5 bases). Germline V CDR1 and CDR2: SEHNR, FQNEAQ (reference sequence). V dropped 6 bases and J dropped 5 bases, with 10 bases sitting between them. The length of the CDR3 is 12 residues.

This chain uses TRBV20-1 with TRBJ2-3, with D hard to call. Trimming pared 0 bases from V and 3 bases from J, leaving 1 base between. CDR1 DFQATT and CDR2 SNEGSKA come from the germline V gene (reference sequence). The CDR3 covers 11 residues. The CDR3 region is CSARETDTQYF. CDR3 DNA: TGCAGTGCTAGAGAGACAGATACGCAGTATTTT.

The table lists this clone with a few counts. This rearrangement joins TRBV18 to TRBJ2-7, with D tentatively TRBD1 or TRBD2 (5 bases each). The germline CDR1 and CDR2 sequences are KGHSH and LQKENI. The CDR3 runs to 13 residues. The ends were cut back, 4 bases at V and 5 bases at J, with 12 bases in the middle. The CDR3 is CASSQSRDDEQYF. The CDR3 coding sequence is TGTGCCAGCTCACAGTCCAGGGACGACGAGCAGTACTTC.

The chain employs TRBV30 and TRBJ1-5; D not certain. Germline lookup yields CDR1 GTSNPN and CDR2 SVGIG (reference sequence). The CDR3 length is 14 residues. Between the trimmed V and J ends, which lost 5 bases and 2 bases, there was a span of 13 bases. CDR3: CAWSPGRGNQPQHF. DNA of the CDR3: TGTGCCTGGTCCCCGGGCAGAGGCAATCAGCCCCAGCATTTT.

This clone was observed a handful of times. The rearrangement uses TRBV7-2 and TRBJ2-5; D is possibly TRBD1 or TRBD2 (5 bases each). This CDR3 has 14 amino acids. Germline CDR1 SGHTA, CDR2 FQGNSA. Trimming shortened V by 3 bases and J by 5 bases, and 13 bases separated the two germline ends. CDR3 residues: CASSFRWGRETQYF. The CDR3 nucleotides read TGTGCCAGCAGCTTCCGGTGGGGACGGGAGACCCAGTACTTC.

V and J are TRBV7-9 and TRBJ2-2; D uncertain. This CDR3 comprises 13 residues. Germline assignment: CDR1 SEHNR and CDR2 FQNEAQ (reference sequence). Trimming took off 3 bases at V and 7 bases at J, with 9 bases between the two ends. CDR3 region: CASSFDSYGELFF. The CDR3 coding sequence is TGTGCCAGCAGCTTCGACTCTTACGGGGAGCTGTTTTTT.